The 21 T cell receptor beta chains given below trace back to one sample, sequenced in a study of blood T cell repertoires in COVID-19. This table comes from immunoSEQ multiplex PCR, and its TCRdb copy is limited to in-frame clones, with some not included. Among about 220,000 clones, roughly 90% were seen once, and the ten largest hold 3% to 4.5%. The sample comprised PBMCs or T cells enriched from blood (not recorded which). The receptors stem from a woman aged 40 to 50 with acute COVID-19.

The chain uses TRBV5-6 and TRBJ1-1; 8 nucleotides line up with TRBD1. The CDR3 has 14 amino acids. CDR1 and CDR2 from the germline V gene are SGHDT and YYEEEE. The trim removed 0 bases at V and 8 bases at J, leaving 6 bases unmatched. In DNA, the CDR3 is TGTGCCAGCAGCTTGGCAGGGGGCTCCCCGGAAGCTTTCTTT. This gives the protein CASSLAGGSPEAFF.

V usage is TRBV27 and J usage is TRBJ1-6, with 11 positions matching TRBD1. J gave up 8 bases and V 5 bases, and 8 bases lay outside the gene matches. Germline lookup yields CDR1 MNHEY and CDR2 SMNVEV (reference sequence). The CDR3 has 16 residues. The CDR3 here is CASSRTGGFVDSPLHF. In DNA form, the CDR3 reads TGTGCCAGCAGTCGGACAGGGGGCTTCGTGGATTCACCCCTCCACTTT.

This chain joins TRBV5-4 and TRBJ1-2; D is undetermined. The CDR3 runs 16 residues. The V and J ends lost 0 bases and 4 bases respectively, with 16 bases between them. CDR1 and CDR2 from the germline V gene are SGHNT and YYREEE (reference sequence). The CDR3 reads CASSLEPSRLRYGYTF. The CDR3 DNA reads TGTGCCAGCAGCTTGGAACCCTCCAGGTTACGCTATGGCTACACCTTC.

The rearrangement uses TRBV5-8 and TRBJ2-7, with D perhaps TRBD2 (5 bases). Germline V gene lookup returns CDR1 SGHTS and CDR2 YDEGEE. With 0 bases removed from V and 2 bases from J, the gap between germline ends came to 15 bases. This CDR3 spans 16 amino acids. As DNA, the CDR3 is TGTGCCAGCAGCTTGGCCCCCTGGAGAGGGCCCTACGAGCAGTACGTC. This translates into CASSLAPWRGPYEQYV.

The CDR3 nucleotides read TGTGCCAGCAGCGTAGGGGCTTGGACAGAACTCACAGATACGCAGTATTTT. It yields the protein CASSVGAWTELTDTQYF. The V and J genes are TRBV9 and TRBJ2-3; a weak D match, TRBD1 (6 bases). Germline V gene lookup returns CDR1 SGDLS and CDR2 YYNGEE. The CDR3 length is 17 residues. V was pared by 0 bases and J by 2 bases, with 16 bases between.

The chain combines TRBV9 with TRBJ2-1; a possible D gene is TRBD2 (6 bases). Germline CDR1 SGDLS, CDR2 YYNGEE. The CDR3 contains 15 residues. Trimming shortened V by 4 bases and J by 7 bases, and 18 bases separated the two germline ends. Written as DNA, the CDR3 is TGTGCCAGCAGCCAAGCGGGCGGTCCGACAAATGAGCAGTTCTTC. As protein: CASSQAGGPTNEQFF.

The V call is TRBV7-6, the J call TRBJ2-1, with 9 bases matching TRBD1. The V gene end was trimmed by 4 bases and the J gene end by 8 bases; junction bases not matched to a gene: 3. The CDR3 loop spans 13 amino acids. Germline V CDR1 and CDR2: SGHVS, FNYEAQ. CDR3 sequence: CASSSTGGDEQFF. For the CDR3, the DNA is TGTGCCAGCAGCTCGACAGGGGGGGATGAGCAGTTCTTC.

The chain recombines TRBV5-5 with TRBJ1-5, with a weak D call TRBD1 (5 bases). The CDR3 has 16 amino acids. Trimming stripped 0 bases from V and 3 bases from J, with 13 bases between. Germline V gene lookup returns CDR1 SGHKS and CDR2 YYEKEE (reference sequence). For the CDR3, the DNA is TGTGCCAGCAGCTTGGCGGGGGATGTGGTCAATCAGCCCCAGCATTTT. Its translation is CASSLAGDVVNQPQHF.

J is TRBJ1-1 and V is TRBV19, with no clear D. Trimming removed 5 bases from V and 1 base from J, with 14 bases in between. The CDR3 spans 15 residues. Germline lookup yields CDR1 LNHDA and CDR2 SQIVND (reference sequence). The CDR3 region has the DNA TGTGCCAGTAGTTACTTCGGGTTTGGGAACACTGAAGCTTTCTTT. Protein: CASSYFGFGNTEAFF.

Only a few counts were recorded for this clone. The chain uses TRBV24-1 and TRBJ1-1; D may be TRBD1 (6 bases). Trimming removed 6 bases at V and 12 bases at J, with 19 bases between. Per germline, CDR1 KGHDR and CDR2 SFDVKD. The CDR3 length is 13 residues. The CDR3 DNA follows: TGTGCCACCAGTAGTGGGGGCGCGGAAATCCCTTTCTTT. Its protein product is CATSSGGAEIPFF.

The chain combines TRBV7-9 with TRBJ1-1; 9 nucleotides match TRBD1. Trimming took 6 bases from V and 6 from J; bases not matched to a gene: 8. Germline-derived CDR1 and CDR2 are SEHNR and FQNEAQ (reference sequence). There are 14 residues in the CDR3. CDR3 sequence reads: CASSITGGAAEAFF. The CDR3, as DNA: TGTGCCAGCAGTATAACAGGGGGCGCCGCTGAAGCTTTCTTT.

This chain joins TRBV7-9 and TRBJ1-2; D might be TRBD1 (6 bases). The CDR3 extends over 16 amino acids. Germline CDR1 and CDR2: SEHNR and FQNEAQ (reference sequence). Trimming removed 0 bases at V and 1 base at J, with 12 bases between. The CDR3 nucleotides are TGTGCCAGCAGCTTAGCGGGGGCAGGGTATAACTATGGCTACACCTTC. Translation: CASSLAGAGYNYGYTF.

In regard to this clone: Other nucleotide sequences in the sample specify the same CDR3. The CDR3 is CSVDSTGLNTEAFF. The CDR3 DNA sequence: TGCAGCGTTGATAGTACAGGCTTGAACACTGAAGCTTTCTTT. The chain is built from TRBV29-1 and TRBJ1-1; D is possibly TRBD1 (5 bases). Germline values: CDR1 SQVTM, CDR2 ANQGSEA. Trimming removed 3 bases at V and 0 bases at J, with 11 bases between. The CDR3 extends over 14 amino acids.

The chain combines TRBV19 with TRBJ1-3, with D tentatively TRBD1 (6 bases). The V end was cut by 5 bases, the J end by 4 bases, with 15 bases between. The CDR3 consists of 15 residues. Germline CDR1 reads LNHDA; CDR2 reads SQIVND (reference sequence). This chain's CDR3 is CASSFAGTSGNTIYF. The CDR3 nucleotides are TGTGCCAGTAGTTTCGCCGGGACATCAGGAAACACCATATATTTT.

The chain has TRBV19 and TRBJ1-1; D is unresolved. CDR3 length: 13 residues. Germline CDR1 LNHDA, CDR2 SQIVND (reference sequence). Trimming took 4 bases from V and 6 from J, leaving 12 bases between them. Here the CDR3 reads CASSTSEGAEAFF. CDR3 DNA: TGTGCCAGTAGTACAAGTGAGGGCGCTGAAGCTTTCTTT. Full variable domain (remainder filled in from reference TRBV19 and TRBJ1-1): DGGITQSPKYLFRKEGQNVTLSCEQNLNHDAMYWYRQDPGQGLRLIYYSQIVNDFQKGDIAEGYSVSREKKESFPLTVTSAQKNPTAFYLCASSTSEGAEAFFGQGTRLTVV.

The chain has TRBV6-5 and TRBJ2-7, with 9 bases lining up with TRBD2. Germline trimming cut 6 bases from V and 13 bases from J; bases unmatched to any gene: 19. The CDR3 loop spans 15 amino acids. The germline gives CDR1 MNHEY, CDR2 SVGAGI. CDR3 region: CASRHGLERGATSYV. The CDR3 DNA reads TGTGCCAGCAGACACGGACTAGAGCGGGGGGCCACCTCCTACGTC.

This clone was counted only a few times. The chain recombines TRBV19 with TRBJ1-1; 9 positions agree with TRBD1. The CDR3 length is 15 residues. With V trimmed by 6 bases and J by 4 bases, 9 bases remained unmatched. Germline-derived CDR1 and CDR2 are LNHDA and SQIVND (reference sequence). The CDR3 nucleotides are TGTGCCAGTAGCAACCTCGGACAGGGGTTCACTGAAGCTTTCTTT. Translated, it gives CASSNLGQGFTEAFF.

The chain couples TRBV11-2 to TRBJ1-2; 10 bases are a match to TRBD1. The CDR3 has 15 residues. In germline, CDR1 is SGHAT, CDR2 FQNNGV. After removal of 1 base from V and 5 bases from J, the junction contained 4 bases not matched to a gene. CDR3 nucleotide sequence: TGTGCCAGCAGCTTAGGGGGACAGGGGTGGTATGGCTACACCTTC. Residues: CASSLGGQGWYGYTF. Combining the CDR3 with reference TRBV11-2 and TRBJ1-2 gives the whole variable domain EAGVAQSPRYKIIEKRQSVAFWCNPISGHATLYWYQQILGQGPKLLIQFQNNGVVDDSQLPKDRFSAERLKGVDSTLKIQPAKLEDSAVYLCASSLGGQGWYGYTFGSGTRLTVV.

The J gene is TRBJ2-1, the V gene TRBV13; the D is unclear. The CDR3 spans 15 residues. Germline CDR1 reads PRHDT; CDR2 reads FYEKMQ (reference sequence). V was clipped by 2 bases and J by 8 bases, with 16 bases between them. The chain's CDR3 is CASSLRGHNPDEQFF. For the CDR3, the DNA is TGTGCCAGCAGCTTACGCGGCCACAACCCCGATGAGCAGTTCTTC. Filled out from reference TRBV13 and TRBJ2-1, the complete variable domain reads AAGVIQSPRHLIKEKRETATLKCYPIPRHDTVYWYQQGPGQDPQFLISFYEKMQSDKGSIPDRFSAQQFSDYHSELNMSSLELGDSALYFCASSLRGHNPDEQFFGPGTRLTVL.

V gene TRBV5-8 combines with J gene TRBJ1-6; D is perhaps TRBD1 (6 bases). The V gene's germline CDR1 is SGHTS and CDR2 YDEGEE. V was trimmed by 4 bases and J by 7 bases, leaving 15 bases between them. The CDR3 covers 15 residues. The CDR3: CASSPYTGSNSPLHF. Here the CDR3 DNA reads TGTGCCAGCAGCCCGTACACAGGGTCCAATTCACCCCTCCACTTT.

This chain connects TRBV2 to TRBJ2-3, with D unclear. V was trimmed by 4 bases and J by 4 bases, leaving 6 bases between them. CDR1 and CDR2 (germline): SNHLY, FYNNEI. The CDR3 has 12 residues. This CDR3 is CASSVSADTQYF. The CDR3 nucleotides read TGTGCCAGCAGTGTTTCTGCAGATACGCAGTATTTT.